One and the same sample provided the 24 T cell receptor beta chains below, sequenced in a study of PD-1 blockade in classical Hodgkin lymphoma. TCRdb's copy holds only in-frame clones and misses some; the assay was immunoSEQ multiplex PCR. The data hold tens of thousands of clones, with roughly nine tenths observed a single time. No patient escaped relapse after autologous stem cell transplantation, and brentuximab vedotin exposure varied. The input for sequencing was peripheral blood mononuclear cells (PBMCs), taken at baseline. The receptor set was obtained from a human donor with classical Hodgkin lymphoma.

The V gene is TRBV2, the J gene TRBJ1-1; D is possibly TRBD1 (5 bases). The germline V gene has CDR1 SNHLY and CDR2 FYNNEI. Trimming left V 8 bases short and J 1 base short, with 14 bases between. The length of the CDR3 is 14 residues. The CDR3 region has the DNA TGTGCCAGCCCGGGGGTCGGGGGGAACACTGAAGCTTTCTTT. Translated: CASPGVGGNTEAFF.

This chain links TRBV18 with TRBJ1-1, with 10 bases fitting TRBD1. Trimming cost V 2 bases and J 1 base; bases outside gene matches: 7. Germline V lookup: CDR1 KGHSH, CDR2 LQKENI. This CDR3 spans 17 amino acids. CDR3 coding DNA: TGTGCCAGCTCACCATTGGGGACAGGGGCCAGGAACACTGAAGCTTTCTTT. Translating it yields CASSPLGTGARNTEAFF.

The gene calls are TRBV5-6 and TRBJ2-3, with TRBD2 identical over 11 bases. This CDR3 has 17 residues. The germline CDR1 and CDR2 sequences are SGHDT and YYEEEE. Unmatched junction bases numbered 4, after V lost 1 base and J lost 0 bases. In DNA form, the CDR3 reads TGTGCCAGCAGCTTGTCGCCTAGCGGGGGGAGCACAGATACGCAGTATTTT. This translates into CASSLSPSGGSTDTQYF. The complete variable domain, with remaining parts taken from reference TRBV5-6 and TRBJ2-3, reads DAGVTQSPTHLIKTRGQQVTLRCSPKSGHDTVSWYQQALGQGPQFIFQYYEEEERQRGNFPDRFSGHQFPNYSSELNVNALLLGDSALYLCASSLSPSGGSTDTQYFGPGTRLTVL.

The rearrangement links TRBV21-1 to TRBJ2-3; whether TRBD1, the table's D call, matches the DNA was not checked. TRBV21-1 is assigned pseudogene status. The CDR3 contains 15 residues. CDR3 loop: CASNKIPGGADTQYF. CDR3 bases: TGTGCCAGCAACAAAATCCCAGGGGGCGCTGATACGCAGTATTTT.

The chain has TRBV14 and TRBJ1-2; D is ambiguous. Trimming pared 4 bases from V and 8 bases from J, leaving 17 bases between. The germline V gene encodes CDR1 SGHDN and CDR2 FVKESK. This CDR3 is built from 14 residues. The CDR3 DNA reads as TGTGCCAGCAGCCCGACGGCAGAGACATGGGGCTACACCTTC. Translating gives CASSPTAETWGYTF.

The chain carries TRBV29-1 and TRBJ2-1; 7 positions match TRBD2. Unmatched junction bases numbered 8, after V lost 0 bases and J lost 9 bases. The germline V gene encodes CDR1 SQVTM and CDR2 ANQGSEA. The length of the CDR3 is 14 residues. The CDR3 nucleotides read TGCAGCGTTGAAGATACCTGGGGGAGGGGTGAGCAGTTCTTC. This encodes CSVEDTWGRGEQFF.

This chain uses TRBV15 with TRBJ1-6; no definite D call. CDR1 and CDR2 (germline): LNHNV, YYDKDF (reference sequence). V shed 3 bases and J shed 8 bases, with 11 bases lying between them. This CDR3 is 14 amino acids long. CDR3 DNA sequence: TGTGCCACCAGCAGTCGGCAGTGGGATTCACCCCTCCACTTT. Encoded protein: CATSSRQWDSPLHF.

This chain joins TRBV5-4 and TRBJ1-1; no clear D. The germline V gene encodes CDR1 SGHNT and CDR2 YYREEE (reference sequence). The CDR3 runs to 15 residues. Trimming cost V 6 bases and J 6 bases, with 21 bases left between them. The CDR3: CASTPREGSNAEAFF. In DNA form, the CDR3 reads TGTGCCAGCACCCCTAGGGAGGGTAGCAATGCTGAAGCTTTCTTT.

J is TRBJ1-1 and V is TRBV4-2; D perhaps matches TRBD1 (6 bases). Deletions cut 0 bases from V and 5 bases from J, with 10 bases between. Germline lookup yields CDR1 LGHNA and CDR2 YNFKEQ. The CDR3 runs 14 residues. This chain's CDR3 is CASSQESRGTEAFF. In DNA form, the CDR3 reads TGTGCCAGCAGCCAAGAGTCCAGGGGAACTGAAGCTTTCTTT.

The chain combines TRBV5-5 with TRBJ2-4; 7 positions match TRBD1. V lost 4 bases to trimming and J lost 8 bases; unmatched junction nucleotides: 12. This CDR3 region has 15 residues. The germline CDR1 and CDR2 sequences are SGHKS and YYEKEE (reference sequence). The CDR3: CASSTWTGMVDIQYF. As DNA, the CDR3 is TGTGCCAGCAGCACCTGGACAGGCATGGTGGACATTCAGTACTTC.

The table lists this clone with a few counts. V is TRBV2 and J is TRBJ1-5, with D maybe TRBD1 (5 bases). Trimming removed 5 bases at V and 0 bases at J, with 11 bases between. Germline V lookup: CDR1 SNHLY, CDR2 FYNNEI. The CDR3 consists of 15 residues. The DNA for the CDR3 is TGTGCCAGCAGTTCCGACAGACTTAGCAATCAGCCCCAGCATTTT. Translated, it gives CASSSDRLSNQPQHF.

The genes are TRBV6-1 and TRBJ1-5; D unresolved. V was pared by 7 bases and J by 5 bases, with 15 bases between. Germline loops: CDR1 MNHNS, CDR2 SASEGT. The CDR3 is 14 residues long. The CDR3 DNA reads TGTGCCAGCATTAAAGCCACAGCCGATCAGCCCCAGCATTTT. Protein product: CASIKATADQPQHF.

The chain combines TRBV6-5 with TRBJ2-1; D remains unclear. V dropped 3 bases and J dropped 4 bases, with 7 bases sitting between them. CDR3 length: 13 residues. Germline CDR1 reads MNHEY; CDR2 reads SVGAGI. The CDR3 DNA is TGTGCCAGCAGTTATAAATATTACAATGAGCAGTTCTTC. Protein: CASSYKYYNEQFF.

The chain is built from TRBV6-6 and TRBJ2-1; 8 nucleotides align to TRBD1. After removal of 6 bases from V and 5 bases from J, the junction contained 6 bases not matched to a gene. This CDR3 comprises 14 residues. CDR1 and CDR2 (germline): MNHNY, SVGAGI (reference sequence). CDR3 bases: TGTGCCAGCAGCCTCCAGGGGGCGGACAATGAGCAGTTCTTC. This codes for CASSLQGADNEQFF.

This clone appeared a single time. J is TRBJ2-3 and V is TRBV15, with D unclear. Germline V gives CDR1 LNHNV, CDR2 YYDKDF (reference sequence). The CDR3 covers 15 residues. V was pared by 2 bases and J by 2 bases, with 11 bases between. CDR3 residues: CATSRQMLVTDTQYF. The DNA for the CDR3 is TGTGCCACCAGCAGACAAATGCTAGTCACAGATACGCAGTATTTT.

J is TRBJ2-1 and V is TRBV25-1; D could derive from TRBD1 or TRBD2 (5 bases each). The CDR3 runs to 11 residues. CDR1 MGHDK and CDR2 SYGVNS come from the germline V gene. V dropped 6 bases and J dropped 10 bases, with 10 bases sitting between them. The CDR3 nucleotides read TGTGCCAGCAGCCTCGGGGACGAGCAGTTCTTC. It translates to CASSLGDEQFF.

This sequence joins TRBV14 and TRBJ2-5, with D perhaps matching TRBD2 (5 bases). The V gene's germline CDR1 is SGHDN and CDR2 FVKESK. V lost 5 bases to trimming and J lost 2 bases, with 12 bases between them. CDR3 length equals 14 residues. The CDR3 loop reads CASSAILVQETQYF. DNA for the CDR3: TGTGCCAGCAGCGCTATACTAGTACAAGAGACCCAGTACTTC.

The V gene is TRBV7-2, the J gene TRBJ2-3; the match to TRBD2 covers 11 bases. Per the germline V gene, CDR1 is SGHTA and CDR2 is FQGNSA. The CDR3 consists of 19 residues. J gave up 6 bases and V 1 base, and 15 bases lay outside the gene matches. This CDR3 is CASSLVPPSYTSGGDTQYF. The DNA for the CDR3 is TGTGCCAGCAGCTTAGTCCCCCCCTCTTATACTAGCGGGGGTGATACGCAGTATTTT.

This CDR3 reads CASSESGRAYEQYF. CDR3 in DNA: TGCGCCAGCAGTGAGTCGGGCAGAGCCTACGAGCAGTACTTC. The chain carries TRBV10-1 and TRBJ2-7; D not resolved. Germline V gene sequence: CDR1 WNHNN, CDR2 SYGVQD (reference sequence). Deletions cut 0 bases from V and 2 bases from J, with 8 bases between. The CDR3 loop spans 14 amino acids.

The rearrangement links TRBV7-2 to TRBJ1-1; D remains unclear. V lost 1 base to trimming and J lost 4 bases, with 7 bases between them. From germline, CDR1 is SGHTA and CDR2 FQGNSA. The CDR3 sequence is 13 residues long. The CDR3 region has the DNA TGTGCCAGCAGCTTAGGAGGGAGCACTGAAGCTTTCTTT. Translating gives CASSLGGSTEAFF.

The gene calls are TRBV6-1 and TRBJ1-1, with D unclear. Looked up from germline, CDR1 is MNHNS and CDR2 is SASEGT. This CDR3 region has 16 residues. V was clipped by 2 bases and J by 1 base, with 14 bases between them. CDR3 sequence reads: CASSEKYGFPNTEAFF. DNA for the CDR3: TGTGCCAGCAGTGAAAAGTACGGATTCCCGAACACTGAAGCTTTCTTT.

This chain links TRBV30 with TRBJ1-2; no clear D gene. CDR1 GTSNPN and CDR2 SVGIG come from the germline V gene (reference sequence). This CDR3 comprises 13 residues. Trimming shortened V by 0 bases and J by 6 bases, and 11 bases separated the two germline ends. CDR3 residues: CAWSVRNKNGYTF. Written as DNA, the CDR3 is TGTGCCTGGAGTGTACGCAACAAGAATGGCTACACCTTC.

The V call is TRBV30, the J call TRBJ1-1, with unresolved D. The CDR3 spans 13 residues. The V and J ends lost 3 bases and 2 bases respectively, with 10 bases between them. The germline CDR1 and CDR2 sequences are GTSNPN and SVGIG (reference sequence). The CDR3: CAWSLRVNTEAFF. CDR3 nucleotides: TGTGCCTGGAGCCTTCGGGTTAACACTGAAGCTTTCTTT.

V usage is TRBV6-5 and J usage is TRBJ1-2; D is unclear. The V gene's germline CDR1 is MNHEY and CDR2 SVGAGI. The CDR3 is 13 residues long. V lost 0 bases to trimming and J lost 8 bases, with 10 bases between them. The CDR3 bases are TGTGCCAGCAGTTACTCTAATCTTGACGGCTACACCTTC. Protein sequence: CASSYSNLDGYTF.